Below, one TCR beta chain is given with its context. Its specificity is not known. Trimming took 6 bases from V and 3 from J, leaving 7 bases between them. CDR1 is SGHDT, CDR2 YYEEEE, per germline. CDR3 length equals 12 residues. Naivety among CD8 cells was defined by CD45RO negativity and positive CCR7 selection, thereby excluding terminally differentiated effector memory CD45RA+ cells. The data originate from a study of shared clonotypes between healthy human individuals. General study results and limits: Sample collection involved blood only; tissue repertoires are likely different.

Clones were read by immunoSEQ multiplex PCR, and TCRdb kept only the in-frame ones, dropping some. The sample has about 2 million clones; around 96% are singletons. The TCR was taken from a young man in good health. The chain combines TRBV5-6 with TRBJ2-1, with D unclear. Sample: naive CD8+ T cells sorted from blood. CDR3 protein: CASNGLYNEQFF. Written as DNA, the CDR3 is TGTGCCAGCAATGGCCTCTACAATGAGCAGTTCTTC.